This T cell receptor beta chain appears in the sequencing data of a study of T cell changes during pregnancy in multiple sclerosis. Trimming pared 4 bases from V and 0 bases from J, leaving 13 bases between. Per germline, CDR1 SNHLY and CDR2 FYNNEI. The CDR3 runs to 15 residues. Clones were read by immunoSEQ multiplex PCR, and TCRdb kept only the in-frame ones, dropping some. Counted here are 42,000 or so clones, approximately 94% occurring once; the ten biggest clones make up roughly 8.1%. This sequence was found in a female donor with multiple sclerosis, enrolled in a pregnancy study. The chain employs TRBV2 and TRBJ2-7; possible D gene TRBD1, 6 bases. This material consisted of CD8+ T cells from peripheral blood mononuclear cells, taken in the third trimester of pregnancy. The CDR3 sequence is CASSGQVMSSYEQYF. CDR3 DNA: TGTGCCAGCAGTGGACAGGTCATGAGCTCCTACGAGCAGTACTTC. Supplemented by reference TRBV2 and TRBJ2-7, the full variable domain reads EPEVTQTPSHQVTQMGQEVILRCVPISNHLYFYWYRQILGQKVEFLVSFYNNEISEKSEIFDDQFSVERPDGSNFTLKIRSTKLEDSAMYFCASSGQVMSSYEQYFGPGTRLTVT.